What follows is one T cell receptor (beta chain) and its context. The source of the sample is a study of early T cells in non-severe SARS-CoV-2 infection. One entry per CDR3 protein results from TCRdb running MiXCR on the 5' RACE reads. This sample carries some 70,000 distinct CDR3 sequences, roughly a tenth of them seen once, and the ten largest clones take 5.9%. CDR1 and CDR2 from the germline V gene are SGHTA and FQGNSA. CDR3 length: 14 residues. The V end lost 4 bases, the J end lost 1 base, and 7 bases lay between the germline ends. The chain is built from TRBV7-2 and TRBJ2-2; D unresolved. This sequence originates from an adult who was a healthcare worker with PCR-confirmed SARS-CoV-2 infection or an uninfected control (not recorded which). The source material was whole blood. The CDR3 is CASSSSMNTGELFF. In nucleotides, the CDR3 is TGTGCCAGCAGCTCCTCCATGAACACCGGGGAGCTGTTTTTT. Filled out from reference TRBV7-2 and TRBJ2-2, the complete variable domain reads GAGVSQSPSNKVTEKGKDVELRCDPISGHTALYWYRQSLGQGLEFLIYFQGNSAPDKSGLPSDRFSAERTGGSVSTLTIQRTQQEDSAVYLCASSSSMNTGELFFGEGSRLTVL.